This T cell receptor beta chain was sequenced during a study of blood T cell repertoires in COVID-19. For the study at large: Both acute and convalescent COVID-19 samples were obtained from the United States, Italy and Spain. Sources were T cells, B-cell-depleted T cells, or PBMCs; the material itself was cDNA or gDNA.

Under the authors' procedure: Amplifying reference gene primers gave estimates of nucleated cell counts. Sequencing was performed with immunoSEQ multiplex PCR; in TCRdb, only in-frame clones are kept and a portion is missing. V and J calls and clone size are copied from that table; D and trimming were computed from the DNA. In the table there are nearly 250,000 clones, 86% of which are singletons. The germline CDR1 and CDR2 sequences are ENHRY and SYGVKD. The CDR3 spans 16 residues. V was cut by 8 bases and J by 0 bases, with 16 bases left in between. Followed over time, Seattle patients had been enrolled while infection was active.

The sequence came from a woman older than 75 with COVID-19, enrolled during active disease. Sequencing was done on a sample of peripheral blood. The chain is built from TRBV10-3 and TRBJ2-2; possibly TRBD1 for D (6 bases). This CDR3 is CAIAPRGGSNTGELFF. The CDR3 DNA reads TGTGCCATCGCCCCGCGTGGGGGCTCGAACACCGGGGAGCTGTTTTTT.